A selection of T cell receptor beta chains follows, all from one sample in a study of OX40 agonist ivuxolimab in advanced cancers. This table comes from immunoSEQ multiplex PCR, and its TCRdb copy is limited to in-frame clones, with some not included. Among about 93,000 clones, approximately 89% were seen once, and the ten largest hold 0.3% to 0.4%. Specimen: CD4+ or CD8+ T cells sorted from blood, collected in a trial of the OX40 agonist ivuxolimab. All receptors derive from an adult with an advanced solid tumor such as melanoma, head and neck, liver or kidney cancer. Both conserved end residues are part of each CDR3.

cdr3_length j_call v_call cdr3_aa
12 TRBJ2-2 TRBV30 CAWSGRDGELFF
12 TRBJ2-1 TRBV29-1 CSVRRNYNEQFF
12 TRBJ1-1 TRBV19 CASSIEDTEAFF
12 TRBJ2-3 TRBV5-1 CASGGGTDTQYF
13 TRBJ2-3 TRBV7-7 CASSLAAGDTQYF
12 TRBJ2-3 TRBV5-6 CASSPGPPSEDF
14 TRBJ2-2 TRBV4-3 CASSQDSSTGELFF
13 TRBJ2-1 TRBV11-3 CASGRGRNNEQFF
15 TRBJ2-5 TRBV7-9 CASSAPGQGGETQYF
16 TRBJ1-2 TRBV2 CASTPLRDRDDYGYTF
15 TRBJ2-5 TRBV6-1 CASSGGTGAQETQYF
14 TRBJ2-3 TRBV7-2 CASSLSWETDTQYF
13 TRBJ2-1 TRBV27 CASSHRASNEQFF
15 TRBJ2-7 TRBV11-1 CASSLGAEPSEGQYF
12 TRBJ1-2 TRBV14 CASSQEGRGYTF
12 TRBJ1-1 TRBV6-1 CASSVYLDEAFF
14 TRBJ2-3 TRBV7-2 CASSTPDGTDTQYF
15 TRBJ2-2 TRBV4-3 CASSLLTGDTGELFF
16 TRBJ2-4 TRBV28 CASSLRGQIAKNIQYF
18 TRBJ2-2 TRBV14 CASSSGTGGTQNTGELFF
15 TRBJ2-3 TRBV9 CASSQGLAGEDTQYF
14 TRBJ2-5 TRBV2 CASSQDGEQETQYF
18 TRBJ1-5 TRBV18 CASSPTGRTTYSNQPQHF
12 TRBJ1-4 TRBV29-1 CSVGWANEKLFF
16 TRBJ2-1 TRBV5-6 CASSLGPGRPYNEQFF
13 TRBJ1-3 TRBV30 CAWGTGMRNTIYF
15 TRBJ2-5 TRBV27 CASSWGQASQETQYF
16 TRBJ2-3 TRBV5-4 CASSLGSGTGTDTQYF
15 TRBJ2-1 TRBV15 CATSVGISSYNEQFF
13 TRBJ2-1 TRBV11-3 CASSRSAPNEQFF
13 TRBJ1-1 TRBV4-2 CASSQEGATEAFF
17 TRBJ1-2 TRBV12-5 CASGLVRAVDYVDGYTF
15 TRBJ2-3 TRBV15 CATSRLAGGPDTQYF
13 TRBJ2-3 TRBV6-1 CATTLAGPDTQYF
14 TRBJ2-7 TRBV11-1 CASSSGPNSYEQYF
14 TRBJ2-1 TRBV5-4 CASSQGQEGNEQFF
14 TRBJ1-5 TRBV19 CASRPGQGSQPQHF
14 TRBJ2-3 TRBV27 CASSLTPQQTTQYF
13 TRBJ2-7 TRBV28 CASKGGDSYEQYF
15 TRBJ1-2 TRBV28 CASSLPHRDGYGYTF
14 TRBJ2-2 TRBV15 CATSRDELSGELFF
12 TRBJ1-2 TRBV29-1 CSVLVAGSGYTF
15 TRBJ2-1 TRBV14 CASSPFTASYNEQFF
15 TRBJ1-2 TRBV14 CASSQDLWASYGYTF
14 TRBJ2-5 TRBV30 CAWKGLVRQETQYF
15 TRBJ2-7 TRBV6-1 CASSSSSTLSDEQYF
15 TRBJ2-5 TRBV18 CASSPPSEGGETQYF
15 TRBJ1-1 TRBV6-1 CASSEAGIKLPRAFF
15 TRBJ2-1 TRBV9 CASSVVYEGHNEQFF
14 TRBJ1-3 TRBV6-5 CASSYSGTRNTIYF
15 TRBJ2-7 TRBV11-3 CASSRAGQGRNEQYF
22 TRBJ2-3 TRBV27 CASNTGIGLAGGGTRGTDTQYF
15 TRBJ2-7 TRBV5-1 CASSLEPKGSYEQYF
15 TRBJ2-7 TRBV5-1 CASSLWTSGGYEQYF
18 TRBJ2-7 TRBV4-3 CASSQVINKGQLSYEQYF
16 TRBJ2-7 TRBV6-6 CASSLFSPGGLDEQYF
15 TRBJ2-5 TRBV6-5 CASSKTGTLMETQYF
13 TRBJ1-1 TRBV5-1 CASRDTLNTEAFF
14 TRBJ1-5 TRBV18 CASSPNGRRGPQHF